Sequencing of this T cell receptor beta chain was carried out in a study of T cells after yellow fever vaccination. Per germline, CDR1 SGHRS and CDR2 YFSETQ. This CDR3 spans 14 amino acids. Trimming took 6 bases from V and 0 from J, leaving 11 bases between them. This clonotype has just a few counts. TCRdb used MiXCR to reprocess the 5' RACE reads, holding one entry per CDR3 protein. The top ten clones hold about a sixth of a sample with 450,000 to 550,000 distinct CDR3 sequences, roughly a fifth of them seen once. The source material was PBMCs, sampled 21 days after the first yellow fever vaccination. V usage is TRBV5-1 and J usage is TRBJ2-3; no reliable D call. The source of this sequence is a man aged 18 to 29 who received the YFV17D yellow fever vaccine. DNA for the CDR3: TGCGCCAGCACTTACGGTTCTAGCACAGATACGCAGTATTTT. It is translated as CASTYGSSTDTQYF.